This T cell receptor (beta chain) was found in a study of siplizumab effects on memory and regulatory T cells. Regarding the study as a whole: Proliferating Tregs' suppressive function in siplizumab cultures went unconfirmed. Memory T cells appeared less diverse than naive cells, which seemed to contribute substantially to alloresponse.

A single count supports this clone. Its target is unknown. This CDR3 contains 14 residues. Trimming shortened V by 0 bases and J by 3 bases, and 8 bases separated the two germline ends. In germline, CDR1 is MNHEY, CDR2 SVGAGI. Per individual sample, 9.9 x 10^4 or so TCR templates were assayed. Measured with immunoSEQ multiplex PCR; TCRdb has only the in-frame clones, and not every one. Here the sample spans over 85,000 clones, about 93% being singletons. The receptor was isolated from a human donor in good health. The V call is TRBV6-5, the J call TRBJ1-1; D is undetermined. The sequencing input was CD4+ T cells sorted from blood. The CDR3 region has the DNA TGTGCCAGCAGTTACTCGGGGAGGGACACTGAAGCTTTCTTT. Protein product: CASSYSGRDTEAFF.